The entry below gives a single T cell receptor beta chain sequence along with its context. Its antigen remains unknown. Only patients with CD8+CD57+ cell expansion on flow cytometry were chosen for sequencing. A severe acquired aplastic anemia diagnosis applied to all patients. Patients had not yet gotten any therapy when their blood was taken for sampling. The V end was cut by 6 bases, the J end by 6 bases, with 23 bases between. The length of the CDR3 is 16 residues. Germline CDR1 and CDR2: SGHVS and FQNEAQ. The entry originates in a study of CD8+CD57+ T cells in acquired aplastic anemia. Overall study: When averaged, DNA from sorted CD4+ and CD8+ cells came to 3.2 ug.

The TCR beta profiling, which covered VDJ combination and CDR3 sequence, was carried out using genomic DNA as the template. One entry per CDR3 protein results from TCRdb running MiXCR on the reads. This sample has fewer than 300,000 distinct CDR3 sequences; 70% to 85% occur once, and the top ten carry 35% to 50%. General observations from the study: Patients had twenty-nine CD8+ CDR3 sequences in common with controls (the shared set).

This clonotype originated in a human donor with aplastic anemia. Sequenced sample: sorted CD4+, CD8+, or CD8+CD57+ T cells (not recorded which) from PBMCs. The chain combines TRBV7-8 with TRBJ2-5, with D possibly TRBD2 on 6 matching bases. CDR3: CASSRLGGAQRQTQYF. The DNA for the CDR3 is TGTGCCAGCAGTAGACTAGGAGGGGCGCAGAGACAGACCCAGTACTTC.